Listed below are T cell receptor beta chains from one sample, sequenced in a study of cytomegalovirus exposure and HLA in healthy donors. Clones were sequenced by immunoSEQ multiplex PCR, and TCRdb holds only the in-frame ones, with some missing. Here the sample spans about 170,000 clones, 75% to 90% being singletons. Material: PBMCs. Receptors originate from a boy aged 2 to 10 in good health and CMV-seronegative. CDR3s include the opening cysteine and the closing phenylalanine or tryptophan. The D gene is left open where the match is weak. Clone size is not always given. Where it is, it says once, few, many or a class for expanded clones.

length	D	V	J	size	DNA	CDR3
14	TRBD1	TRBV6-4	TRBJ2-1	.	TGTGCCAGCAGTGTCCGGACAGGGGACAATGAGCAGTTCTTC	CASSVRTGDNEQFF
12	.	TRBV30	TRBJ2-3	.	TGTGCTTCGGGAGTATCGACAGATACGCAGTATTTT	CASGVSTDTQYF
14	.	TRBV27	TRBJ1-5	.	TGTGCCAGCAGTTTACCGGGGGACAATCAGCCCCAGCATTTT	CASSLPGDNQPQHF
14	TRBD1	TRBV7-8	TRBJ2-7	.	TGTGCCAGCAGCGCCCGGGACAGGGGCCACGAGCAGTACTTC	CASSARDRGHEQYF
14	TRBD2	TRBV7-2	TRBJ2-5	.	TGTGCCAGCAGTCGACTAGCGGGGGTGGAGACCCAGTACTTC	CASSRLAGVETQYF
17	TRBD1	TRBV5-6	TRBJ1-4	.	TGTGCCAGCAGCTTGCAGGGACAGGGGGTGCCAAATGAAAAACTGTTTTTT	CASSLQGQGVPNEKLFF
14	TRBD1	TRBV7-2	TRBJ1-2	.	TGTGCCAGCAGCTCCCCGACAGGGCGTCATGGCTACACCTTC	CASSSPTGRHGYTF
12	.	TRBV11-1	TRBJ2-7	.	TGTGCCAGCAGCTTCGGGATTTTTGAGCAGTACTTC	CASSFGIFEQYF
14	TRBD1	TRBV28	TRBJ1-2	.	TGTGCCAGCAGTTTCACGACAGGGAAGTACGGCTACACCTTC	CASSFTTGKYGYTF
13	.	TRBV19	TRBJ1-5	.	TGTGCCAGTAGTCATGAGGTATATCAGCCCCAGCATTTT	CASSHEVYQPQHF
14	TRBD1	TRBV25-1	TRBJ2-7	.	TGTGCCAGCAGTGCCCTGGGACAGAACTACGAGCAGTACTTC	CASSALGQNYEQYF
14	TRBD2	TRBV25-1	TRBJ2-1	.	TGTGCCAGCAGTGGGGAGACTAGCGCAATGAGTCTGTTCTTC	CASSGETSAMSLFF
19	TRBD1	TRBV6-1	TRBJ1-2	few	TGTGCCAGCAGTGAAGCGGAGGGACAGGGGGCGCGTTCTAACTATGGCTACACCTTC	CASSEAEGQGARSNYGYTF
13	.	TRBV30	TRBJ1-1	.	TGTGCCTGGAGTTTACAGGGAACCACTGAAGCTTTCTTT	CAWSLQGTTEAFF
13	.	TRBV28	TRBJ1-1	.	TGTGCCAGCAGCCCCCGGCCGGGCACTGAAGCTTTCTTT	CASSPRPGTEAFF
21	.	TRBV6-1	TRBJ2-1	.	TGTGCCAGCAGTGAACAGACCTCGGGACAAGGGGGGGGTGGAGGCTACAATGAGCAGTTCTTC	CASSEQTSGQGGGGGYNEQFF
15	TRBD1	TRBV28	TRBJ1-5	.	TGTGCCAGCAGTTTATGGGGACAGATAAATCAGCCCCAGCATTTT	CASSLWGQINQPQHF
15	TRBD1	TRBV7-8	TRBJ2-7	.	TGTGCCAGCAGCCCTACGTACGGGACAGGGTACGAGCAGTACTTC	CASSPTYGTGYEQYF
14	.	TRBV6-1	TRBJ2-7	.	TGTGCCAGCAGTCCCCAGGGACTTTCCTACGAGCAGTACTTC	CASSPQGLSYEQYF
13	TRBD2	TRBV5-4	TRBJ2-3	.	TGTGCCCTAGGACTAGCGGTCACAGATACGCAGTATTTT	CALGLAVTDTQYF
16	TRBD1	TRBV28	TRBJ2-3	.	TGTGCCAGCAGTTTCCTGGGACAGGGGAGCACAGATACGCAGTATTTT	CASSFLGQGSTDTQYF
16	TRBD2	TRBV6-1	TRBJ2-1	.	TGTGCCAGCAGTGACGGCGCGGGGGAAAGGTACAATGAGCAGTTCTTC	CASSDGAGERYNEQFF
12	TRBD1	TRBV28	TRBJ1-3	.	TGTGCCGGCACCACGGGACAGAACACCATATATTTT	CAGTTGQNTIYF
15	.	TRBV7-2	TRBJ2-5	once	TGTGCCAGCAGCTTAAGGAAGGGGTCCGGAGAGACCCAGTACTTC	CASSLRKGSGETQYF
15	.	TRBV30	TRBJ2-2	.	TGTGCCTGGAGTGTAACCAGGGCGAACACCGGGGAGCTGTTTTTT	CAWSVTRANTGELFF
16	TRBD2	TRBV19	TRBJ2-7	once	TGTGCCAGTAGTTCGCTTACTAGCGGGAGTTCCTACGAGCAGTACTTC	CASSSLTSGSSYEQYF
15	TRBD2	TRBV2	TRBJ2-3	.	TGTGCCAGCAGTGGGACTAGCGGTCGCACAGATACGCAGTATTTT	CASSGTSGRTDTQYF
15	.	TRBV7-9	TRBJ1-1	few	TGTGCCAGCAGCTTAGGGTCCACACCACCTTCTGAAGCTTTCTTT	CASSLGSTPPSEAFF
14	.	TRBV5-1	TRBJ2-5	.	TGCGCCAGCAGCTTGGACAGCAGGGTAGAGACCCAGTACTTC	CASSLDSRVETQYF
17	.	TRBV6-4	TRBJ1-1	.	TGTGCCAGCAGTGACTCTCGAGGAGTTGGAGGGAACACTGAAGCTTTCTTT	CASSDSRGVGGNTEAFF
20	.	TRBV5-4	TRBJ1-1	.	TGTGCCAGCAGCTTGGCCTGGGGAGCTAACCCCGGCTGGTTGAACACTGAAGCTTTCTTT	CASSLAWGANPGWLNTEAFF
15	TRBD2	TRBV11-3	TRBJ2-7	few	TGTGCCAGCAGCCGCGGAGCGGGAGCGTTCTACGAGCAGTACTTC	CASSRGAGAFYEQYF
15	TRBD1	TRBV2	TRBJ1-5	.	TGTGCCAGCAGTTACACAGGGGATGGGAATCAGCCCCAGCATTTT	CASSYTGDGNQPQHF
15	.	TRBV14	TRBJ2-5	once	TGTGCCAGCAGCCTCAGACATAGTTCTCAAGAGACCCAGTACTTC	CASSLRHSSQETQYF
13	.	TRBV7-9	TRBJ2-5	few	TGTGCCAGCAGCTCAACGGGGGAAGAGACCCAGTACTTC	CASSSTGEETQYF
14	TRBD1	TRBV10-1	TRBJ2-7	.	TGCGCCAGCAGCGCCGGGACAGGCCCCTACGAGCAGTACTTC	CASSAGTGPYEQYF
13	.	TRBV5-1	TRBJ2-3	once	TGCGCCAGCAGCTTGCAGGGCGAGGATACGCAGTATTTT	CASSLQGEDTQYF
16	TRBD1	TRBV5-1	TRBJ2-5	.	TGCGCCAGCAGCCCGGACCCTAGGACAGGGAAGGAGACCCAGTACTTC	CASSPDPRTGKETQYF
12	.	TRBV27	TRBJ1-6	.	TGTGCCAGCAGCCTAGGATCGGGGCCCCTCCACTTT	CASSLGSGPLHF
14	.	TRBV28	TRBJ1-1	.	TGTGCCAGCAGTTTATTAGGGGGGAACACTGAAGCTTTCTTT	CASSLLGGNTEAFF
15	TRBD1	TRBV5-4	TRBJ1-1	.	TGTGCCAGCAGGCCCGGGACAGCCAGGATCACTGAAGCTTTCTTT	CASRPGTARITEAFF